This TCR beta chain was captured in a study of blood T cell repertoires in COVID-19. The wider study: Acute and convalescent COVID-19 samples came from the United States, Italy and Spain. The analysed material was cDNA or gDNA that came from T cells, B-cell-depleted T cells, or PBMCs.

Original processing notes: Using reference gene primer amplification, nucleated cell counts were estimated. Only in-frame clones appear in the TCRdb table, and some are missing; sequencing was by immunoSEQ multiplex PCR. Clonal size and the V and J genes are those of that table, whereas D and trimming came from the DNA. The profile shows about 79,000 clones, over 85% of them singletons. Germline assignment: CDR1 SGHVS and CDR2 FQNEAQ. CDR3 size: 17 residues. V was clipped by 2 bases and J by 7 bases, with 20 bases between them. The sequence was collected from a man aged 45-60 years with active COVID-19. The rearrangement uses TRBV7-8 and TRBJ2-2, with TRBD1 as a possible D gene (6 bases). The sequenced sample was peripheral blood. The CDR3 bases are TGTGCCAGCAGCTTATTTGGCAGGGGAGACTTGGGCGGGGAGCTGTTTTTT. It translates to CASSLFGRGDLGGELFF.